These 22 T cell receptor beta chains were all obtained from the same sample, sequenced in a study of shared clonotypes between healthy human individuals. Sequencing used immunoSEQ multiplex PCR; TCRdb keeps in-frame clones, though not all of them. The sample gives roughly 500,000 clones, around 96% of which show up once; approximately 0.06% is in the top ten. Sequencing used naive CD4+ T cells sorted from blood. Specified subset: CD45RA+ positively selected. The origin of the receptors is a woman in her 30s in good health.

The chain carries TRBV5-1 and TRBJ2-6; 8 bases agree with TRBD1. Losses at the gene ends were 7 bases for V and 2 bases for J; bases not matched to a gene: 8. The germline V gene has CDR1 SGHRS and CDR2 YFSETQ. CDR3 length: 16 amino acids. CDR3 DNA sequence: TGCGCCAGCCGGGGACAGGCTTCACCTGGGGCCAACGTCCTGACTTTC. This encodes CASRGQASPGANVLTF.

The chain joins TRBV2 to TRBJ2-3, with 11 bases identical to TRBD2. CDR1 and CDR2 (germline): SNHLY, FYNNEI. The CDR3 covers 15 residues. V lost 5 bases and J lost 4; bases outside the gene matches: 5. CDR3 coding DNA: TGTGCCAGCAGTTCACTAGCGGGAGTGTCAGATACGCAGTATTTT. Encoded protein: CASSSLAGVSDTQYF.

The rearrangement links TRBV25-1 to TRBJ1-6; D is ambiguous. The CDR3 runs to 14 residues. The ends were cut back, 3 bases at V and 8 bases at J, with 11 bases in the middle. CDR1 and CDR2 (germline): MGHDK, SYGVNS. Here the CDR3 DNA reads TGTGCCAGCAGTGAGCGGACGACGCATTCACCCCTCCACTTT. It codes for CASSERTTHSPLHF.

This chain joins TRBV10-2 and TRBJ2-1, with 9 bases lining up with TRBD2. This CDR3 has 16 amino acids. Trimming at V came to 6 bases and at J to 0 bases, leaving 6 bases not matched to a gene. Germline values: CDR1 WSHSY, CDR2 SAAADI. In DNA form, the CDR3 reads TGCGCCAGCAGCCGACTAGCGGACTTCTCCTACAATGAGCAGTTCTTC. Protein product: CASSRLADFSYNEQFF.

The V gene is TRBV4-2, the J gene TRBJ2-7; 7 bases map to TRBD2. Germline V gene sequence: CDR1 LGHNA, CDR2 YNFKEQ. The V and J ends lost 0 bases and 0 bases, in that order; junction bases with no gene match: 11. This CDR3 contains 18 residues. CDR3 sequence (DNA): TGTGCCAGCAGCCAAGATCCGGGACCTAGCGGTTTCTCCTACGAGCAGTACTTC. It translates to CASSQDPGPSGFSYEQYF.

The CDR3 region has the DNA TGTGCCAGCAGCACCCGGGAGCGCACCTACGAGCAGTACTTC. Its protein product is CASSTRERTYEQYF. This chain links TRBV7-2 with TRBJ2-5; a weak D match, TRBD2 (6 bases). The end of the DNA is better explained by TRBJ2-7, so the J call may be wrong. The CDR3 length is 14 residues. Per germline, CDR1 SGHTA and CDR2 FQGNSA.

CDR3 in amino acids: CASSSGGGSYNEQFF. The CDR3 DNA reads as TGTGCCAGCAGTTCTGGGGGGGGCTCCTACAATGAGCAGTTCTTC. The chain couples TRBV25-1 to TRBJ2-1; 7 nucleotides line up with TRBD2. The CDR3 extends over 15 amino acids. V lost 5 bases to trimming and J lost 0 bases; unmatched junction nucleotides: 4. The germline V gene encodes CDR1 MGHDK and CDR2 SYGVNS. Filled out from reference TRBV25-1 and TRBJ2-1, the complete variable domain reads EADIYQTPRYLVIGTGKKITLECSQTMGHDKMYWYQQDPGMELHLIHYSYGVNSTEKGDLSSESTVSRIRTEHFPLTLESARPSHTSQYLCASSSGGGSYNEQFFGPGTRLTVL.

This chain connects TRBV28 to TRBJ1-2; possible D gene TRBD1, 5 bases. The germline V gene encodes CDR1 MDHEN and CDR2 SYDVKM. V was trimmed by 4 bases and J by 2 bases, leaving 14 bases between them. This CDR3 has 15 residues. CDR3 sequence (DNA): TGTGCCAGCAGTTACTTGGGGCAGGGAAACTATGGCTACACCTTC. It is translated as CASSYLGQGNYGYTF.

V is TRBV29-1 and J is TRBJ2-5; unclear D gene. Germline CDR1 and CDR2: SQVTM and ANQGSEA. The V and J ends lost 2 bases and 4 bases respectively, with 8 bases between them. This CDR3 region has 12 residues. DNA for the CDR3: TGCAGCGTTGAAAGGGAAAGAGAGACCCAGTACTTC. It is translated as CSVERERETQYF.

The CDR3 loop reads CASSPQTSGWDTQYF. The CDR3 DNA is TGCGCCAGCAGCCCCCAGACTAGCGGGTGGGATACGCAGTATTTT. This chain connects TRBV5-1 to TRBJ2-3; the match to TRBD2 covers 10 bases. V shed 4 bases, J shed 6 bases, and the junction held 8 bases outside the gene matches. This CDR3 spans 15 amino acids. CDR1 and CDR2 (germline): SGHRS, YFSETQ.

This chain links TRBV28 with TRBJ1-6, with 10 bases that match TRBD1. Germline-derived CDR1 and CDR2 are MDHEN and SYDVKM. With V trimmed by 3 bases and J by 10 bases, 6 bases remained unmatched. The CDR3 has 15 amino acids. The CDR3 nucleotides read TGTGCCAGCAGTTTCGCCAGACAGGGGGCATCACCCCTCCACTTT. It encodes CASSFARQGASPLHF.

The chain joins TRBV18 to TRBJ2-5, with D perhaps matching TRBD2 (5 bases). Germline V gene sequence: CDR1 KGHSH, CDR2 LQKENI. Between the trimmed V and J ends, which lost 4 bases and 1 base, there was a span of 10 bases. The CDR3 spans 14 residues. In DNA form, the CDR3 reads TGTGCCAGCTCACTACAGCGGACCCAAGAGACCCAGTACTTC. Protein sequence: CASSLQRTQETQYF.

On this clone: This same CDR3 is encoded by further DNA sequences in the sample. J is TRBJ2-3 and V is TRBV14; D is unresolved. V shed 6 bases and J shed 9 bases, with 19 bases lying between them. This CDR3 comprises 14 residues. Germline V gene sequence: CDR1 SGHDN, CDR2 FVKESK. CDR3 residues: CASSHPWSPGTQYF. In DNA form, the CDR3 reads TGTGCCAGCAGTCACCCGTGGAGCCCCGGGACGCAGTATTTT.

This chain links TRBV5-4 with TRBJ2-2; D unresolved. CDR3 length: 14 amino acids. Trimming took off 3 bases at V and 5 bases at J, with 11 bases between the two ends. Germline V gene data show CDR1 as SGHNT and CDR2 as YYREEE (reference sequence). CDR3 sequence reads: CASSSQYGTGELFF. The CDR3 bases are TGTGCCAGCAGCTCCCAATACGGTACCGGGGAGCTGTTTTTT.

The CDR3, as DNA: TGTGCCAGCTCACAGGGTCCTAGCACAGATACGCAGTATTTT. Its translation is CASSQGPSTDTQYF. The V call is TRBV18, the J call TRBJ2-3; D remains unclear. CDR1 KGHSH and CDR2 LQKENI come from the germline V gene. V was clipped by 4 bases and J by 0 bases, with 8 bases between them. This CDR3 contains 14 residues.

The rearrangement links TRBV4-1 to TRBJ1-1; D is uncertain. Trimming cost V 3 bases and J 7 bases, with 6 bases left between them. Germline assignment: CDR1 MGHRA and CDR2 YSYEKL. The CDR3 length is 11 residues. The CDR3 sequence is CASSQHGEAFF. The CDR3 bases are TGCGCCAGCAGCCAGCATGGTGAAGCTTTCTTT.

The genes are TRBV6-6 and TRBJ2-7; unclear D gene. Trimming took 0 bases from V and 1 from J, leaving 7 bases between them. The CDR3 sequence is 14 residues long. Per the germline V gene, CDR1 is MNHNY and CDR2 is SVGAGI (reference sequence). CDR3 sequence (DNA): TGTGCCAGCAGTTACTCCTCACAGTCCTACGAGCAGTACTTC. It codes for CASSYSSQSYEQYF.

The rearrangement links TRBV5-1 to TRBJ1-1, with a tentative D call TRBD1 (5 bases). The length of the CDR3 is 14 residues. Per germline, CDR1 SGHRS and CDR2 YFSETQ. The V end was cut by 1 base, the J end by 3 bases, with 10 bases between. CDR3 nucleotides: TGCGCCAGCAGCTTGTCAGGGATGGACACTGAAGCTTTCTTT. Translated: CASSLSGMDTEAFF.

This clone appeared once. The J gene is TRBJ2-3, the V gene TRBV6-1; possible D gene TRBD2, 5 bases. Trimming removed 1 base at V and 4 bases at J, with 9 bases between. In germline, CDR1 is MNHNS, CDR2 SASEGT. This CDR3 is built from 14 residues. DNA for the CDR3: TGTGCCAGCAGTGAAGGGACTGGATCAGATACGCAGTATTTT. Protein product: CASSEGTGSDTQYF.

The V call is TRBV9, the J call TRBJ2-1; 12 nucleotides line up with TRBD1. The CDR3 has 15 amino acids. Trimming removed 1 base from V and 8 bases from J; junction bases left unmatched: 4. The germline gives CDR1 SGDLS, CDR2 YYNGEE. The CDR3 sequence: CASSVLGTGGYEQFF. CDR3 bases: TGTGCCAGCAGCGTATTGGGGACAGGGGGCTATGAGCAGTTCTTC.

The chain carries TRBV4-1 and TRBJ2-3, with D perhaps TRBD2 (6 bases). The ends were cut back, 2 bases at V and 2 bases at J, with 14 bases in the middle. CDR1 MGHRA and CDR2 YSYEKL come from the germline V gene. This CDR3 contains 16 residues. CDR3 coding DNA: TGCGCCAGCAGCCAATTTAGCGGAGGGGACACAGATACGCAGTATTTT. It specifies CASSQFSGGDTDTQYF.

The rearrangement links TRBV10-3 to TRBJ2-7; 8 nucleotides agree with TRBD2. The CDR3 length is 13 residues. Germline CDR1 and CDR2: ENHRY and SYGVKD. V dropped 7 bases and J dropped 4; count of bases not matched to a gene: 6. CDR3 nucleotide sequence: TGTGCCATCACCGAGCGGGAGTCATACGAGCAGTACTTC. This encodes CAITERESYEQYF.